The 13 T cell receptor beta chains presented below share a single source sample, sequenced in a study of T-cell memory formation after mild COVID-19. MiXCR, run by TCRdb on the 5' RACE reads, gives a single entry per CDR3 protein. Among approximately 580,000 distinct CDR3 sequences listed, about a fifth were seen once. The sequencing input was PBMCs or a T cell subset sorted from them (not recorded which). All receptors come from an adult woman who had mild COVID-19 (a few samples of this study predate the infection). Cell type and time point are not known.

This clonotype was seen many times. The genes are TRBV12-3 or TRBV12-4 and TRBJ2-7; D gene unclear. V was trimmed by 3 bases and J by 2 bases, leaving 5 bases between them. The CDR3 totals 12 residues. This CDR3 is CASSFGPYEQYF. DNA of the CDR3: TGTGCCAGCAGTTTCGGCCCCTACGAGCAGTACTTC.

V gene TRBV5-1 combines with J gene TRBJ2-7, with 8 bases identical to TRBD1. Germline CDR1 and CDR2: SGHRS and YFSETQ. J was trimmed by 2 bases and V by 5 bases; bases with no gene match: 6. The CDR3 spans 14 residues. Here the CDR3 reads CASRGQGAPYEQYF. The CDR3 DNA sequence: TGCGCCAGCAGGGGGCAGGGGGCCCCCTACGAGCAGTACTTC. Using reference TRBV5-1 and TRBJ2-7 for the parts outside the CDR3, the full variable domain is KAGVTQTPRYLIKTRGQQVTLSCSPISGHRSVSWYQQTPGQGLQFLFEYFSETQRNKGNFPGRFSGRQFSNSRSEMNVSTLELGDSALYLCASRGQGAPYEQYFGPGTRLTVT.

V gene TRBV4-2 combines with J gene TRBJ1-2; tentatively, D is TRBD1 (5 bases). Trimming left V 0 bases short and J 4 bases short, with 15 bases between. The length of the CDR3 is 16 residues. Per the germline V gene, CDR1 is LGHNA and CDR2 is YNFKEQ. The CDR3 loop reads CASSQDEQVGIYGYTF. CDR3 DNA sequence: TGTGCCAGCAGCCAAGATGAACAGGTGGGGATCTATGGCTACACCTTC.

This clonotype was counted only a few times. This chain uses TRBV10-3 with TRBJ2-1; D is possibly TRBD2 (6 bases). In germline, CDR1 is ENHRY, CDR2 SYGVKD. The CDR3 has 14 amino acids. The V and J ends lost 7 bases and 5 bases respectively, with 15 bases between them. CDR3 sequence reads: CAITGRELDNEQFF. The CDR3 coding sequence is TGTGCCATCACTGGGCGGGAACTCGACAATGAGCAGTTCTTC.

The V call is TRBV3-1, the J call TRBJ1-2; 10 nucleotides match TRBD1. With 0 bases clipped from V and 5 bases from J, the junction kept 6 bases outside the gene matches. The CDR3 spans 16 residues. Germline loops: CDR1 LGHDT, CDR2 YNNKEL (reference sequence). CDR3 nucleotides: TGTGCCAGCAGCCAAGATCCACCGGGACAGGGGTATGGCTACACCTTC. This gives the protein CASSQDPPGQGYGYTF.

In its sample, this clonotype was seen a few times. CDR3 coding DNA: TGTGCCAGCACCGGGACAGGGGGCGCATCGAATCAGCCCCAGCATTTT. Its translation: CASTGTGGASNQPQHF. The chain uses TRBV2 and TRBJ1-5, with 12 positions matching TRBD1. There are 16 residues in the CDR3. J lost 4 bases, V lost 7 bases, and 8 bases had no gene match. The germline V gene encodes CDR1 SNHLY and CDR2 FYNNEI.

The chain recombines TRBV6-5 with TRBJ2-1; possible D gene TRBD1, 7 bases. CDR3 length equals 13 residues. The V and J ends lost 6 bases and 9 bases respectively, with 15 bases between them. CDR1 is MNHEY and CDR2 is SVGAGI in the germline V gene. In DNA, the CDR3 is TGTGCCAGCAGCCCAGGGGGGAGAACTGAGCAGTTCTTC. It is translated as CASSPGGRTEQFF.

The chain recombines TRBV18 with TRBJ2-6; D unresolved. Trimming shortened V by 6 bases and J by 1 base, and 13 bases separated the two germline ends. This CDR3 is built from 16 residues. CDR1 KGHSH and CDR2 LQKENI come from the germline V gene. The CDR3 DNA reads TGTGCCAGCTCCTATCTAACCCGGTCTGGGGCCAACGTCCTGACTTTC. Encoded protein: CASSYLTRSGANVLTF.

The gene calls are TRBV7-9 and TRBJ2-3; maybe TRBD1 (6 bases). The CDR3 is made up of 14 amino acids. Between the trimmed V and J ends, which lost 5 bases and 5 bases, there was a span of 14 bases. Germline V lookup: CDR1 SEHNR, CDR2 FQNEAQ (reference sequence). The CDR3 here is CASSPRGSGDTQYF. The CDR3 bases are TGTGCCAGCAGCCCCAGGGGCTCCGGAGATACGCAGTATTTT.

V is TRBV5-1 and J is TRBJ2-2; TRBD2 might be the D (6 bases). Germline-derived CDR1 and CDR2 are SGHRS and YFSETQ. This CDR3 region has 17 residues. V was cut by 3 bases and J by 1 base, with 16 bases left in between. The CDR3 protein is CASSWPQREVNTGELFF. The CDR3 DNA sequence: TGCGCCAGCAGCTGGCCTCAGAGGGAGGTGAACACCGGGGAGCTGTTTTTT.

This clonotype was counted between two and nine times. V gene TRBV4-1 combines with J gene TRBJ1-1; 7 bases map to TRBD1. The CDR3 has 16 amino acids. The junction had 9 bases not matched to a gene; V was cut back by 0 bases and J by 5 bases. Germline CDR1 MGHRA, CDR2 YSYEKL. CDR3 coding DNA: TGCGCCAGCAGCCAAGACCACAGGGGTCCGGTGACTGAAGCTTTCTTT. This encodes CASSQDHRGPVTEAFF.

In this sample, this clonotype turned up a few times. At one boundary the junction diverges from the germline segment, which might be a read error. CDR3 in amino acids: CSARGASGFYEQYF. CDR3 nucleotides: TGCAGTGCAAGAGGGGCGTCAGGGTTTTACGAGCAGTACTTC. The chain links TRBV20-1 to TRBJ2-7; D is tentatively TRBD1 or TRBD2 (5 bases each). CDR1 is DFQATT, CDR2 SNEGSKA, per germline (reference sequence). The CDR3 is 14 residues long.

Only a few counts were recorded for this clonotype. This rearrangement joins TRBV30 to TRBJ2-1; D might be TRBD2 (6 bases). V lost 2 bases, J lost 0 bases, and 11 bases lay in between. The germline V gene encodes CDR1 GTSNPN and CDR2 SVGIG (reference sequence). There are 15 residues in the CDR3. The CDR3 is CAWSPGDLSYNEQFF. The CDR3 nucleotides are TGTGCCTGGAGTCCGGGGGACCTCTCCTACAATGAGCAGTTCTTC. Together with reference TRBV30 and TRBJ2-1, the CDR3 gives the full variable domain: SQTIHQWPATLVQPVGSPLSLECTVEGTSNPNLYWYRQAAGRGLQLLFYSVGIGQISSEVPQNLSASRPQDRQFILSSKKLLLSDSGFYLCAWSPGDLSYNEQFFGPGTRLTVL.